This T cell receptor (beta chain) is drawn from a study of blood T cell repertoires in COVID-19. About the study: Whether acute or convalescent, the COVID-19 samples came from the United States, Italy and Spain. PBMCs, B-cell-depleted T cells, or T cells were the source of the cDNA or gDNA that made up the material.

This clone appeared a single time. Unmatched junction bases numbered 11, after V lost 5 bases and J lost 6 bases. Germline CDR1 SGHTA, CDR2 FQGNSA. CDR3 size: 15 residues. Authors' processing steps: Reference gene primer amplification gave estimated nucleated cell counts. The data were produced by immunoSEQ multiplex PCR, yet TCRdb's version contains in-frame clones alone and is incomplete. D and trimming were read from the DNA, whereas the V and J calls and clone size are those reported in that table. Of fewer than 250,000 clones in the sample, around 84% were seen once. This TCR was recovered from a human donor in a cohort sampled during active COVID-19. The sequenced sample was peripheral blood. This chain links TRBV7-2 with TRBJ2-7; TRBD1 agrees at 9 bases. DNA of the CDR3: TGTGCCAGCAGCCCCAGACAGGGGGACACTTCCGAGCAGTACTTC. As protein: CASSPRQGDTSEQYF.